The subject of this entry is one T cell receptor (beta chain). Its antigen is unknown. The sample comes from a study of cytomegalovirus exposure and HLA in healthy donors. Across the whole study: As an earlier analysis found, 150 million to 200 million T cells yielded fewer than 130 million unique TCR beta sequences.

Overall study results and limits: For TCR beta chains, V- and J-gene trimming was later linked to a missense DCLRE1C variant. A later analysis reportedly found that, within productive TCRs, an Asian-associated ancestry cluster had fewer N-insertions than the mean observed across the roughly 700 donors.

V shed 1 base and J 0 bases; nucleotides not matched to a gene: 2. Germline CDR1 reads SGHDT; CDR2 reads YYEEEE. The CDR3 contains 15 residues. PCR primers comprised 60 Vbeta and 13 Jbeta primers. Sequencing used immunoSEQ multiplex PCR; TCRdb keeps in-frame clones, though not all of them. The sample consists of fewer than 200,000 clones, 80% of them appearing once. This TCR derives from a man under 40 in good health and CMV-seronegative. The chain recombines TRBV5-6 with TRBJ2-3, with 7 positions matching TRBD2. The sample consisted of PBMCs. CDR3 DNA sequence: TGTGCCAGCAGCTTGACCGGGGGGAGCACAGATACGCAGTATTTT. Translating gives CASSLTGGSTDTQYF. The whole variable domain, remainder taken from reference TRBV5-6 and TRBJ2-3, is DAGVTQSPTHLIKTRGQQVTLRCSPKSGHDTVSWYQQALGQGPQFIFQYYEEEERQRGNFPDRFSGHQFPNYSSELNVNALLLGDSALYLCASSLTGGSTDTQYFGPGTRLTVL.